The T cell receptor (beta chain) under discussion was sequenced for a study of T cell repertoires in cytomegalovirus infection (dated by TCRdb to the late 2010s). About the study as a whole: The peptide stimulations were aimed at well-studied HLA-B-restricted epitopes as well as recently identified HLA-C-restricted CMV epitopes, whose presentation resists viral immunomodulation. Donor HLA type was relevant to the analysis, as public TCR beta signatures indicated carriage of CMV infection together with the matching HLA type. Beyond this particular receptor, the publication reports: In the ex vivo response, HLA-C-restricted CMV-specific TCR beta clonotypes were dominant, and in two of eight donors the single most frequent clonotype came from this HLA-C-restricted group. In both this cohort and an independent approximately 400-donor cohort, the cumulative frequency of public TCR beta family members distinguished carriers of CMV infection plus the relevant HLA type.

Including cysteine and phenylalanine, the CDR3 has 14 amino acids. This entry keeps only the CDR3 DNA: 42 bases, framed from base 1. V loses 8 bases of germline sequence and J loses 0 bases, and the interval between the two ends is 11 bases. Via the germline V gene, CDR1 is SGHVS and CDR2 FQNEAQ. Read against the paper, the sample's treatment or condition label means: in vitro stimulation with specific CMV peptide epitopes to enrich CMV-specific T cells. By how much of the sample it makes up, this clonotype is medium-sized (0.01 to 0.1%). What this receptor recognizes is not known. Per-base qualities were not stored, and no clone one base away is much larger. Instrument used: Illumina HiSeq 1500. Using fastp at Q25 and MiXCR, TCRdb reprocessed the public reads and kept productive beta chains. Rows merge per CDR3 protein into single entries with the most common DNA and genes. The sample table lists roughly 170,000 distinct CDR3 sequences, approximately 21% of them with a count of one. The ten largest clonotypes hold 20% to 30% of the sample.

This chain joins TRBV7-8 to TRBJ2-4; there is no confident call for the D gene. The TCR originated in a human donor in good health (CMV status not recorded). Some clones in this sample may be carry-over from other donors' samples. The material was CD8+ T cells from cultured PBMCs, obtained from culture after CMV antigen stimulation. The CDR3 is CASAPTVAKNIQYF. The DNA sequence is as follows: TGTGCCAGCGCCCCTACAGTAGCCAAAAACATTCAGTACTTC.